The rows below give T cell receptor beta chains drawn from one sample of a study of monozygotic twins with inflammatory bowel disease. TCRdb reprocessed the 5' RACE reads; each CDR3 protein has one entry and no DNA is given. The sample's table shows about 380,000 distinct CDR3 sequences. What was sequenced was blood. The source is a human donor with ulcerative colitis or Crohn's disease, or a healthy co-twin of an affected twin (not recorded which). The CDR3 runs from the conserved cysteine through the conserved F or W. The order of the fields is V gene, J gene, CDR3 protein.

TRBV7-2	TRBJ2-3	CASSPQRQGTDTQYF
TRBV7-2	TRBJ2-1	CASSLGPLAGPQFF
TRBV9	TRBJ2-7	CASSVKGTSGTYEQYF
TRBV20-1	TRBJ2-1	CSADLLAGGETLQFF
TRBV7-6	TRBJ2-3	CASSSRRGPTDTQYF
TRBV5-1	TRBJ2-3	CASSLGLTFSGDTQYF
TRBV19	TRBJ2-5	CASSIAEETQYF
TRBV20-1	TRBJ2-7	CSAKGRDPLEQYF
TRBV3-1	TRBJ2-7	CASSLLGYRDEQYF
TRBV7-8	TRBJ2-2	CASSPRRDRLNTGELFF
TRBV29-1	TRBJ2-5	CSSLPGTGYFGETQYF
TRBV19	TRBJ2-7	CASKRLGPRDEQYF
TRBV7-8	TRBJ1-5	CASSLVRLSSQPQHF
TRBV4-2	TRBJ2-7	CASSQVGQAASYEQYF
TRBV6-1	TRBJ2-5	CASSEAARKETQYF
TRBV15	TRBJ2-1	CATSRDFNGLERAEQFF
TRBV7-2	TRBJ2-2	CASSQLGQRRTGELFF
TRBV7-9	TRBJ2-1	CASSLGPRTQFF
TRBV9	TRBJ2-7	CASSSTGTPSWEQYF
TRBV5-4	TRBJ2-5	CASSNTGSGETQYF
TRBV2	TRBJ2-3	CASSEGGLAGGPPDTQYF
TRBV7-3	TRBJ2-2	CASSLRRGRTGELFF
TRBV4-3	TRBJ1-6	CASSQDWTGYNSPLHF
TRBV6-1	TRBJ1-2	CASSKPTGGASGYTF
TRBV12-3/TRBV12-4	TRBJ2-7	CASSLGTYKNFYEQYF
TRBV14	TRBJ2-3	CASSLSWTPTRHTQYF
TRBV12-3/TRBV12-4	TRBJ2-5	CASSFRGLGDEEETQYF
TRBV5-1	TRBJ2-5	CASSFLAGEKETQYF
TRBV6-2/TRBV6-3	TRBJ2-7	CASSYWGQPPSSYEQYF
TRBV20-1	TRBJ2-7	CSARDGHGTGRIGSYEQYF
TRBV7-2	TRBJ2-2	CASSKGAANTGELFF
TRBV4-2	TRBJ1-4	CASSQDTPPSGKLFF
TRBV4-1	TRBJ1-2	CASSQDGNLIIYGYTF
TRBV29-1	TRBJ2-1	CSVGGTSTYNEQFF
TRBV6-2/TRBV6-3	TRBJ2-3	CASIHRGLGTDTQYF
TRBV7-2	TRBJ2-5	CASSVTSGGAMETQYF
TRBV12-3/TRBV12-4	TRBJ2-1	CASRPQGATYNEQFF
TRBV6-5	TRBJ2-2	CASSSPIRTTLGPNTGELFF
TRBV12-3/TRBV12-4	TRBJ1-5	CASSALGPQHF
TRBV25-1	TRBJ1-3	CASSERVSRNTIYF
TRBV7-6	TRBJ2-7	CASSSNSGGSYEQYF
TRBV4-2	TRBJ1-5	CASSQEQGEGNQPQHF
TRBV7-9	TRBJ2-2	CASRRNAGTGELFF
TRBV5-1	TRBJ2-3	CASSLGRYSPTSTDTQYF
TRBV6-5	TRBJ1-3	CASSYSGVSGNTIYF
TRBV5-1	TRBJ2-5	CASSLVDSKETQYF
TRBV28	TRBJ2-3	CASSPWTKETDTQYF